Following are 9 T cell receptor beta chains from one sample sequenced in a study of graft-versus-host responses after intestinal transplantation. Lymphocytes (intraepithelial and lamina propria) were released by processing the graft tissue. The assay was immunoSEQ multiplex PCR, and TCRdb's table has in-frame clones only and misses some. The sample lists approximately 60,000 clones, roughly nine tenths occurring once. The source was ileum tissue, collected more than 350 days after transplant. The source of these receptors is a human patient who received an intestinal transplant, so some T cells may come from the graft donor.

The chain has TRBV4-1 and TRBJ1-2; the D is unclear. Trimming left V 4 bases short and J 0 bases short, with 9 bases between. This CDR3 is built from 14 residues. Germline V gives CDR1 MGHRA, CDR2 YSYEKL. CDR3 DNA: TGCGCCAGCAGCCCGCTACAGTCTAACTATGGCTACACCTTC. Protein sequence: CASSPLQSNYGYTF.

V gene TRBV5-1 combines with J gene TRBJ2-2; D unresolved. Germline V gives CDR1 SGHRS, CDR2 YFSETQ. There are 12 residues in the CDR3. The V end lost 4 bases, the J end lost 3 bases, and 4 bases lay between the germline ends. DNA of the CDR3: TGCGCCAGCAGCCAAGACACCGGGGAGCTGTTTTTT. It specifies CASSQDTGELFF.

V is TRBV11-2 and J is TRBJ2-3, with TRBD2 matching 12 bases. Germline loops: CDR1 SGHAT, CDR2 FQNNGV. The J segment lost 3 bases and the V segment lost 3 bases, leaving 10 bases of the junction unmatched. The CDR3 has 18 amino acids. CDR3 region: CASSFFGLAGRKTDTQYF. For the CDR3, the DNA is TGTGCCAGCAGCTTCTTCGGACTAGCGGGACGAAAGACAGATACGCAGTATTTT.

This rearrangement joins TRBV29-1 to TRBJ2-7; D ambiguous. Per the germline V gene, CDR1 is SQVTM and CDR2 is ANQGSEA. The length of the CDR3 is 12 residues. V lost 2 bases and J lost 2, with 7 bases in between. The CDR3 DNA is TGCAGCGTTGAATTCAGGCCCTACGAGCAGTACTTC. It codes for CSVEFRPYEQYF.

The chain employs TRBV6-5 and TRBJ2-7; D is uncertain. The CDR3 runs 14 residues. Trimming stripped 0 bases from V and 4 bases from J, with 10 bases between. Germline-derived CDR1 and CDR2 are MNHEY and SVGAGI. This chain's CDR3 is CASSYSTSKYEQYF. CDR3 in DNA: TGTGCCAGCAGTTACTCGACTTCCAAGTACGAGCAGTACTTC.

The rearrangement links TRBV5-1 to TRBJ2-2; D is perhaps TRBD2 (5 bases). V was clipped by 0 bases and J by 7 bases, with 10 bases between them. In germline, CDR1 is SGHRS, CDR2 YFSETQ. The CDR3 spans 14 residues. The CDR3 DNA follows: TGCGCCAGCAGCTTGGCAGCAGAGGGCGGGGAGCTGTTTTTT. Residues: CASSLAAEGGELFF.

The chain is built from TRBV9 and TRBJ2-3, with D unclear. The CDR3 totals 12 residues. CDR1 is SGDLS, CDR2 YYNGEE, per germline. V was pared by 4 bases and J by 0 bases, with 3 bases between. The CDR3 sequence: CASSPSTDTQYF. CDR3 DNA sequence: TGTGCCAGCAGCCCCAGCACAGATACGCAGTATTTT.

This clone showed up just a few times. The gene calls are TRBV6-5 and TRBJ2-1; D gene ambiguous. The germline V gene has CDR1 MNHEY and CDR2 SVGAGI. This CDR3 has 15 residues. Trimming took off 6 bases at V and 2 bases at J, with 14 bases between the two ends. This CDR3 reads CASRQTVSPYNEQFF. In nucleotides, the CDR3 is TGTGCCAGCAGACAAACGGTTTCCCCCTACAATGAGCAGTTCTTC.

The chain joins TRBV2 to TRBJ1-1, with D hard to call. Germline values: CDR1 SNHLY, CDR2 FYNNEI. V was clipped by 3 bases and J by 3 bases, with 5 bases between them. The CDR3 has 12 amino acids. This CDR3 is CASSDVDTEAFF. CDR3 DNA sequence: TGTGCCAGCAGTGACGTCGACACTGAAGCTTTCTTT.